This T cell receptor beta chain stems from a study of T cell responses to AZD1222 COVID-19 vaccine. The CDR3 sequence is 17 residues long. The germline gives CDR1 SGHDT, CDR2 YYEEEE. Trimming took 0 bases from V and 3 from J, leaving 19 bases between them. Sequencing was performed with immunoSEQ multiplex PCR; in TCRdb, only in-frame clones are kept and a portion is missing. The sample has over 120,000 clones, approximately 92% seen once. The gene calls are TRBV5-6 and TRBJ2-7; perhaps TRBD1 as D (5 bases). The sequenced sample was peripheral blood, obtained 28 days after the second AZD1222 dose. This TCR derives from an adult who received the AZD1222 COVID-19 vaccine. This CDR3 reads CASSLGYRFSSFYEQYF. The CDR3 DNA follows: TGTGCCAGCAGCTTGGGGTACAGGTTCTCCTCCTTCTACGAGCAGTACTTC.